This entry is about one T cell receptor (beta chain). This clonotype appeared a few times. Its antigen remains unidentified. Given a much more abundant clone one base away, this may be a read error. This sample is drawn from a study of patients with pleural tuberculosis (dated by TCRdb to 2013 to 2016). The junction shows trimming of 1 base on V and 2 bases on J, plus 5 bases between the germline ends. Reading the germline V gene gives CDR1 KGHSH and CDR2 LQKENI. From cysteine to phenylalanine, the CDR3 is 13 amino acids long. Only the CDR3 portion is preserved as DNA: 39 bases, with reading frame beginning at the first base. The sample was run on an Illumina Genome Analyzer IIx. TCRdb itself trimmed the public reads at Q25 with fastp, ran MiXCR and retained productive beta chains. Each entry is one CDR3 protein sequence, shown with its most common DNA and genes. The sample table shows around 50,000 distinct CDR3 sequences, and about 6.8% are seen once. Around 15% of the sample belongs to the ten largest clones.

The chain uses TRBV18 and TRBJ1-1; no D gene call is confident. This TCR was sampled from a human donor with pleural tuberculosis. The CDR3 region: CASSPQANTEAFF. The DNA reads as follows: TGTGCCAGCTCACCACAGGCAAACACTGAAGCTTTCTTT.